This T cell receptor (beta chain) emerged from a study of T cells in Graves' hyperthyroidism and ophthalmopathy. At the level of the study: Peripheral blood draws took place at initial diagnosis, ahead of any treatment.

The CDR3 has 11 amino acids. Trimming shortened V by 5 bases and J by 7 bases, and 6 bases separated the two germline ends. Germline CDR1 reads LNHNV; CDR2 reads YYDKDF (reference sequence). Those patients with uncontrolled infection, other autoimmune disease, pregnancy or lactation were excluded. The authors took PBMCs from roughly 9.7 ml fresh peripheral blood. This clonotype was seen at least ten times. What was amplified from RNA transcripts were TCR beta CDR3 regions. HTBI primers were the set used in a first-round RT-PCR of the TCR CDR3. Each CDR3 protein is one row after TCRdb ran MiXCR on the multiplex PCR reads. The data contain around 300,000 distinct CDR3 sequences, roughly 13% of them seen just once; the ten biggest clones take up around 32%.

The rearrangement joins TRBV15 to TRBJ2-1; unclear D gene. This clonotype was sampled from a woman between 40 and 50 years old with Graves' ophthalmopathy. The material sequenced was blood. CDR3 loop: CATSLRNEQFF. Written as DNA, the CDR3 is TGTGCCACCAGCCTTAGGAATGAGCAGTTCTTC.